This T cell receptor beta chain was captured by sequencing in a study of response to subunit inactivated influenza vaccine. Whole-study results and caveats: Authors suggested each seasonal influenza vaccination recruits few new T cells.

This clonotype has more than one count but fewer than ten. Antigen: not known. MiXCR, applied by TCRdb to the RT-PCR reads, yields one record per CDR3 protein. In the table there are 860,000 or so distinct CDR3 sequences, 21% of which are singletons. V lost 4 bases and J lost 5; bases outside the gene matches: 7. The CDR3 extends over 17 amino acids. Germline CDR1 reads SGHNT; CDR2 reads YYREEE (reference sequence). V gene TRBV5-4 combines with J gene TRBJ2-2; 14 bases fit TRBD2. The TCR originated in a man between 50 and 59 years old who received an inactivated influenza vaccine. The specimen comprised PBMCs from blood, sampled about 5 days after vaccination. The CDR3 is CASSLGGTSGRTGELFF. Written as DNA, the CDR3 is TGTGCCAGCAGCCTCGGTGGGACTAGCGGGAGAACCGGGGAGCTGTTTTTT.